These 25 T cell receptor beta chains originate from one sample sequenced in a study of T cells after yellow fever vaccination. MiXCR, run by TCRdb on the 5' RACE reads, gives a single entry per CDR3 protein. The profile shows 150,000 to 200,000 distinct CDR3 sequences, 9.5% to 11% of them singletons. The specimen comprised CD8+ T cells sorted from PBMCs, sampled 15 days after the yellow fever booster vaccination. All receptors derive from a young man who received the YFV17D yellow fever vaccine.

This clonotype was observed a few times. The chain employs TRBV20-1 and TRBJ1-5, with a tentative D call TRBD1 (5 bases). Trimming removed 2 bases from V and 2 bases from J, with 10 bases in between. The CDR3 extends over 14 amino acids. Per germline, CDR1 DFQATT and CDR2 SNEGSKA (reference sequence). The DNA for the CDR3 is TGCAGTGCTAGACAGGGTATTGGCAATCAGCCCCAGCATTTT. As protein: CSARQGIGNQPQHF.

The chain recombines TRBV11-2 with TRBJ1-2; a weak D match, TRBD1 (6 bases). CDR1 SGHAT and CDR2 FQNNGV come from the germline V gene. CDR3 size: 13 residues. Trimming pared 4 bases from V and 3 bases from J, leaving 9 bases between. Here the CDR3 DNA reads TGTGCCAGCAGCTACGGACAGTACTATGGCTACACCTTC. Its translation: CASSYGQYYGYTF.

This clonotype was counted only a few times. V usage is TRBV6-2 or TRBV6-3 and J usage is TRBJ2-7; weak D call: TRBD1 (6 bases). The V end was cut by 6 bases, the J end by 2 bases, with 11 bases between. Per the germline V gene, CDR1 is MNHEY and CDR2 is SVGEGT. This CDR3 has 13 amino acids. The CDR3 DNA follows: TGTGCCAGCAGGTACAGGGCTACCTACGAGCAGTACTTC. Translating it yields CASRYRATYEQYF.

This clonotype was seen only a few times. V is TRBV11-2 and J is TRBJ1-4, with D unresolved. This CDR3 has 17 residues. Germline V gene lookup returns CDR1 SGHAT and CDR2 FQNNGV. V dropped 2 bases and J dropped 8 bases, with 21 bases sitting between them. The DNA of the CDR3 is TGTGCCAGCAGCTTAAACCCGAGAAGGGAGGTTCAAGAAAAACTGTTTTTT. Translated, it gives CASSLNPRREVQEKLFF.

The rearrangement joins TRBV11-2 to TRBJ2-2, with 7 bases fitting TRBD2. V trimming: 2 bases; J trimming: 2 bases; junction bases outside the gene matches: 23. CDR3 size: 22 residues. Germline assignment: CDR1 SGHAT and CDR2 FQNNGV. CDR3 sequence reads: CASSLWEGRWGYITTNTGELFF. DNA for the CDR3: TGTGCCAGCAGCTTATGGGAGGGACGGTGGGGGTACATAACTACAAACACCGGGGAGCTGTTTTTT.

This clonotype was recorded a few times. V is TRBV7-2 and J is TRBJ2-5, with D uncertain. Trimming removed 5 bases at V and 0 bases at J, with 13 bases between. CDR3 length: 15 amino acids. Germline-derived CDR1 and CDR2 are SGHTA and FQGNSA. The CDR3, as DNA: TGTGCCAGCAGCCTAGGGCCGCGGTACCAAGAGACCCAGTACTTC. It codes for CASSLGPRYQETQYF.

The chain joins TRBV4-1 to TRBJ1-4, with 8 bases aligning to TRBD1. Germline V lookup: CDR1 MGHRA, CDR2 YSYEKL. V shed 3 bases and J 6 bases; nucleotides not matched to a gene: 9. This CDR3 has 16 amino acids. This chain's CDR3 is CASSHLPTGDYEKLFF. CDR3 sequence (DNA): TGCGCCAGCAGCCACTTACCGACAGGGGACTATGAAAAACTGTTTTTT.

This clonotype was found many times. The CDR3 loop is CASSLAGGLSSPLHF. CDR3 DNA: TGTGCCAGCAGCTTAGCCGGCGGCTTGAGCTCACCCCTCCACTTT. This chain joins TRBV7-2 and TRBJ1-6; D ambiguous. Trimming pared 0 bases from V and 10 bases from J, leaving 13 bases between. This CDR3 contains 15 residues. Germline V gives CDR1 SGHTA, CDR2 FQGNSA.

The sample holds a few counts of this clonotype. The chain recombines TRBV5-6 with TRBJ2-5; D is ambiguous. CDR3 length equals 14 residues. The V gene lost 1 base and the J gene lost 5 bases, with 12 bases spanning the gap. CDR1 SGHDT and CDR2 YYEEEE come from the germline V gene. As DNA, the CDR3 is TGTGCCAGCAGCTTGCTGGCCAGCGTCGAGACCCAGTACTTC. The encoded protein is CASSLLASVETQYF.

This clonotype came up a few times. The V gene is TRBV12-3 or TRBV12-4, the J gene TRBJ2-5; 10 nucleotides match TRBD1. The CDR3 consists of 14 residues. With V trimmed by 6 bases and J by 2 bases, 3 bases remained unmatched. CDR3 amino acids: CASRDRGLQETQYF. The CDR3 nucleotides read TGTGCCAGCAGAGACAGGGGGCTACAAGAGACCCAGTACTTC.

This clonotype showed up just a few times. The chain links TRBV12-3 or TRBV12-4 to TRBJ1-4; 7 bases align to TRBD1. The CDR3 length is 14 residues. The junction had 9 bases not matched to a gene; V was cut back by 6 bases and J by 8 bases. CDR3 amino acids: CASRLTGVEEKLFF. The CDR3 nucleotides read TGTGCCAGCAGACTAACAGGGGTAGAGGAAAAACTGTTTTTT.

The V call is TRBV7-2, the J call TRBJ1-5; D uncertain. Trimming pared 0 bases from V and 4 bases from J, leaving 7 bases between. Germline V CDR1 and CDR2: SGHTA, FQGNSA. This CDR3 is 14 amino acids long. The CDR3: CASSLALWNQPQHF. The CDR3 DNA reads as TGTGCCAGCAGCTTAGCGCTATGGAATCAGCCCCAGCATTTT. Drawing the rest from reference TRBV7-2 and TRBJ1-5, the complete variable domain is GAGVSQSPSNKVTEKGKDVELRCDPISGHTALYWYRQSLGQGLEFLIYFQGNSAPDKSGLPSDRFSAERTGGSVSTLTIQRTQQEDSAVYLCASSLALWNQPQHFGDGTRLSIL.

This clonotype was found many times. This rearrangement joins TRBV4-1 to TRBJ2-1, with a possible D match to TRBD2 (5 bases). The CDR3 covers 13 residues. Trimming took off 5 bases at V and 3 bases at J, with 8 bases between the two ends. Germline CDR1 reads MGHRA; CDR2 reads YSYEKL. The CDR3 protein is CASSSSGYNEQFF. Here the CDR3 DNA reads TGCGCCAGCAGCTCGAGCGGCTACAATGAGCAGTTCTTC.

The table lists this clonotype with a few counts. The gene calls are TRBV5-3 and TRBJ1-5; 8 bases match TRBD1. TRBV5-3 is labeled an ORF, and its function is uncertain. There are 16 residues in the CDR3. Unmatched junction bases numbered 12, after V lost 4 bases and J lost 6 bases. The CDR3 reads CARSLLQGAQLQPQHF. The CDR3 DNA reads TGTGCCAGAAGCCTCCTGCAGGGGGCCCAGCTTCAGCCCCAGCATTTT.

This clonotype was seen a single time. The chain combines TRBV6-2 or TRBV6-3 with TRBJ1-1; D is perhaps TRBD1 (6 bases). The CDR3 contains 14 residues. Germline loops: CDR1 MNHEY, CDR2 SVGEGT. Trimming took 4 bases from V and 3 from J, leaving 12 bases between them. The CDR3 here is CASSFGGGDTEAFF. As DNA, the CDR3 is TGTGCCAGCAGTTTCGGAGGGGGGGACACTGAAGCTTTCTTT.

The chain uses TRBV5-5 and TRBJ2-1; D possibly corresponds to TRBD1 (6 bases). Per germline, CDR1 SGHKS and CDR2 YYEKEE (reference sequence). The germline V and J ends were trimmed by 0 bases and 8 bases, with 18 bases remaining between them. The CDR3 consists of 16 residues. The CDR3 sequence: CASSLAVGTGWYEQFF. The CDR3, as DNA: TGTGCCAGCAGCTTGGCGGTCGGAACAGGGTGGTATGAGCAGTTCTTC.

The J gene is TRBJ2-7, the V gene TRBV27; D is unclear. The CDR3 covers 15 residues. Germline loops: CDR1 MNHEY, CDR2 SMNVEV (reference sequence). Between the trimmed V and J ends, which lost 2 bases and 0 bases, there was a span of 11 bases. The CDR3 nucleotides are TGTGCCAGCAGTTTAAAAGGTCTTTCCTCCTACGAGCAGTACGTC. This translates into CASSLKGLSSYEQYV.

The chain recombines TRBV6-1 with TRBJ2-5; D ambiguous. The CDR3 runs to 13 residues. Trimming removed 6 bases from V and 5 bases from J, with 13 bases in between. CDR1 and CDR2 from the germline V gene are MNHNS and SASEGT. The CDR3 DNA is TGTGCCAGCAGGGCGCCATGGGCGGAGACCCAGTACTTC. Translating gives CASRAPWAETQYF.

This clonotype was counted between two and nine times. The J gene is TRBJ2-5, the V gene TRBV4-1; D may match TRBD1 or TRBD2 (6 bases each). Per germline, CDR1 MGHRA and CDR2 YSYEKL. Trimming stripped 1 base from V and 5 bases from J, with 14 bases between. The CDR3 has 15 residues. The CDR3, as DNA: TGCGCCAGCAGCCAAGTTCGGGGGCAGGGTGAGACCCAGTACTTC. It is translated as CASSQVRGQGETQYF.

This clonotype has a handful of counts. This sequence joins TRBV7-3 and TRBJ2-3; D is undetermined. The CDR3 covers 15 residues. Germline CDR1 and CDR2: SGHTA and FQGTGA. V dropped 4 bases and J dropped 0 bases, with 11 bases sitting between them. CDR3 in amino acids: CASSSADRSTDTQYF. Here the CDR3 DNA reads TGTGCCAGCAGCTCGGCTGATAGGAGCACAGATACGCAGTATTTT.

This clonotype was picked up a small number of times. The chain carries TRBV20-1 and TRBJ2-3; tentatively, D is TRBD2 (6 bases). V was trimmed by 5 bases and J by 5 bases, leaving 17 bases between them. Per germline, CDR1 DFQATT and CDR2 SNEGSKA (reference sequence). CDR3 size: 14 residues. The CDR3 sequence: CSAWVGSGLDTQYF. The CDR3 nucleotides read TGCAGTGCTTGGGTAGGGAGCGGGTTAGATACGCAGTATTTT.

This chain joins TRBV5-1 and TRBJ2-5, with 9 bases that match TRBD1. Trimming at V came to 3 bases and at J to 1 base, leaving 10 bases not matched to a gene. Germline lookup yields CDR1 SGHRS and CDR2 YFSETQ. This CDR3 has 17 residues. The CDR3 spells CASSSMGQGATQETQYF. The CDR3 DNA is TGCGCCAGCAGCTCCATGGGACAGGGTGCTACCCAAGAGACCCAGTACTTC.

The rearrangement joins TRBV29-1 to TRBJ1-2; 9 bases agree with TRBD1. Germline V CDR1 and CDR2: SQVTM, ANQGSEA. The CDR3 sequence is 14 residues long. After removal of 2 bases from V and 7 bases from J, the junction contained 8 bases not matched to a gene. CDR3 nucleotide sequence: TGCAGCGTTGAAATGGGACAGGGAAGGAGTGGCTACACCTTC. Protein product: CSVEMGQGRSGYTF.

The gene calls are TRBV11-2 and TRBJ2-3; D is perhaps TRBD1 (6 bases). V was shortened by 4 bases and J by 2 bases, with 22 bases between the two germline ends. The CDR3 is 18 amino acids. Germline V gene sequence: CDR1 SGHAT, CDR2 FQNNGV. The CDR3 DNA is TGTGCCAGCAGCTCCCCCGAGGGGGTTCAGGGGTCCACAGATACGCAGTATTTT. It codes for CASSSPEGVQGSTDTQYF.

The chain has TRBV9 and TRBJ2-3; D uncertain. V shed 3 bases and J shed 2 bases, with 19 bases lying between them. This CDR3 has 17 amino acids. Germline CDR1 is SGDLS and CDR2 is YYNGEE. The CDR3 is CASSEVTVSPITDTQYF. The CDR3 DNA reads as TGTGCCAGCAGCGAGGTTACAGTCTCCCCTATCACAGATACGCAGTATTTT.